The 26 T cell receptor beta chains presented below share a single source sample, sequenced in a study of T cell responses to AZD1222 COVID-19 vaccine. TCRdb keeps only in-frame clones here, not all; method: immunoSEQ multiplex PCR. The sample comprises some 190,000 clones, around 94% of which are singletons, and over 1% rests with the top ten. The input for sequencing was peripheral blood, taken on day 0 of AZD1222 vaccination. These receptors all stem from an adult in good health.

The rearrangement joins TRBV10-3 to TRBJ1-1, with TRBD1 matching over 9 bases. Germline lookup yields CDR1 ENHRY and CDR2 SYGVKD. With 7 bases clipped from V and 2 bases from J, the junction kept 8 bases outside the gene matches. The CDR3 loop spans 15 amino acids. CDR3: CAITGGQGENTEAFF. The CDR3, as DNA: TGTGCCATCACTGGGGGACAGGGCGAAAACACTGAAGCTTTCTTT.

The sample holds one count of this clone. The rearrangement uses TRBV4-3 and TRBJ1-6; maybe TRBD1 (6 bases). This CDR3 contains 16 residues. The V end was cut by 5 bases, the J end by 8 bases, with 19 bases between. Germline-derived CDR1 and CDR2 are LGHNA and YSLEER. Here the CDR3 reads CASSYKRSGADSPLHF. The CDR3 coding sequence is TGCGCCAGCAGCTATAAAAGATCGGGGGCGGATTCACCCCTCCACTTT.

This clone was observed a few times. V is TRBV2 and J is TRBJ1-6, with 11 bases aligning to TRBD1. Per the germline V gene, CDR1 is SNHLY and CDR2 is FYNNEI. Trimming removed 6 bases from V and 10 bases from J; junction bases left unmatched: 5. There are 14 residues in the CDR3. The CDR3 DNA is TGTGCCAGCAGAGGACAGGGGGCGGGCTCACCCCTCCACTTT. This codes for CASRGQGAGSPLHF.

CDR3 nucleotides: TGTGCCAGCAGCCCCTTCGGGGGGGTGGGAGAGACCCAGTACTTC. Protein product: CASSPFGGVGETQYF. This chain joins TRBV7-3 and TRBJ2-5; 8 bases align to TRBD2. J gave up 4 bases and V 5 bases, and 9 bases lay outside the gene matches. The CDR3 length is 15 residues. Germline lookup yields CDR1 SGHTA and CDR2 FQGTGA.

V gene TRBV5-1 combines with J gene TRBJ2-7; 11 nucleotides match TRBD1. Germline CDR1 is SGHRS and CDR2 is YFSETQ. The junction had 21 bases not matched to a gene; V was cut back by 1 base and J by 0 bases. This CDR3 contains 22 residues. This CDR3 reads CASSLQLVSTGTGGLSSYEQYF. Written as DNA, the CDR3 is TGCGCCAGCAGCTTGCAGCTTGTCTCAACCGGGACAGGGGGGCTGAGCTCCTACGAGCAGTACTTC.

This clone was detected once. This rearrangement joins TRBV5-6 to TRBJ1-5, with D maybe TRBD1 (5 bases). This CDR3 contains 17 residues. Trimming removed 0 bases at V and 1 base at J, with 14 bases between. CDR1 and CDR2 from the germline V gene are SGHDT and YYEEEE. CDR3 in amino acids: CASSLGWKGRSNQPQHF. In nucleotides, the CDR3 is TGTGCCAGCAGCTTGGGATGGAAGGGGCGAAGCAATCAGCCCCAGCATTTT.

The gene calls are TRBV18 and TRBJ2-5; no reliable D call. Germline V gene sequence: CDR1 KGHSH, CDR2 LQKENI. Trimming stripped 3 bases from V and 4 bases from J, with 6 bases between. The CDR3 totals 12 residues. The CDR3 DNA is TGTGCCAGCTCACCTTTATCAGAGACCCAGTACTTC. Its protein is CASSPLSETQYF.

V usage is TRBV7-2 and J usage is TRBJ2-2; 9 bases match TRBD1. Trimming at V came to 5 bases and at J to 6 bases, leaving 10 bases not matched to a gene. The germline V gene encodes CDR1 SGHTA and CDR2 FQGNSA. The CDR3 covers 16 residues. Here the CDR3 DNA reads TGTGCCAGCAGCCCGCGGGACAGGGTTTTATCCGGGGAGCTGTTTTTT. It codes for CASSPRDRVLSGELFF.

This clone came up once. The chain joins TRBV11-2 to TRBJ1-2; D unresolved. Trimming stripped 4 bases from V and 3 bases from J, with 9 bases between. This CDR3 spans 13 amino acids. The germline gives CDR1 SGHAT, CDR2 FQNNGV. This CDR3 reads CASSSHRDYGYTF. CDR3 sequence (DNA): TGTGCCAGCAGCTCACACCGGGACTATGGCTACACCTTC.

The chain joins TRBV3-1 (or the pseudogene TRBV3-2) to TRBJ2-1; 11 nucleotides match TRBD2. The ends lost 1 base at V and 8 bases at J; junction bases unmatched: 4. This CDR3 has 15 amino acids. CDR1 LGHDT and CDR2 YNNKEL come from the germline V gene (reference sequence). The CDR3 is CASSQALAGGYEQFF. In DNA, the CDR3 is TGTGCCAGCAGCCAAGCTCTAGCGGGGGGCTATGAGCAGTTCTTC.

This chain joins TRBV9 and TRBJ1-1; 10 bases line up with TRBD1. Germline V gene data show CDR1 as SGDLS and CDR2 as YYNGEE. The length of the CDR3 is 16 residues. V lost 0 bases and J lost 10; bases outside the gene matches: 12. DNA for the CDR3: TGTGCCAGCAGCGTAGCCGGGAGGTCGGACAGGGGGAGAGCTTTCTTT. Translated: CASSVAGRSDRGRAFF.

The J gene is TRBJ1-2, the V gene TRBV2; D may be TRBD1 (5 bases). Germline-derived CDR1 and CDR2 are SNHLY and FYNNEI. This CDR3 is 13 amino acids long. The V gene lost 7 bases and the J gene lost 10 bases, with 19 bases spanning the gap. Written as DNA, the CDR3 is TGTGCCAGCACCACTGGGGGGGTACCCGTCTACACCTTC. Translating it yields CASTTGGVPVYTF.

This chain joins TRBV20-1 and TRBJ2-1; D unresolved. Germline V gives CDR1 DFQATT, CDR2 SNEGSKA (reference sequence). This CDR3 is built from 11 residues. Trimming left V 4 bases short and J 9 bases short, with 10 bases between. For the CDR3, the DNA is TGCAGTGCTAAAGGGTCGGGTGAGCAGTTCTTC. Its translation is CSAKGSGEQFF.

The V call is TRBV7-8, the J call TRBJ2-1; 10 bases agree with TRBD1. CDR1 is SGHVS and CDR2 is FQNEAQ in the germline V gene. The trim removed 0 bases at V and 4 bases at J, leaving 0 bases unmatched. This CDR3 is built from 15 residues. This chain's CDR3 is CASSLAGQGYNEQFF. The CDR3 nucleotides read TGTGCCAGCAGCTTAGCGGGACAGGGGTACAATGAGCAGTTCTTC. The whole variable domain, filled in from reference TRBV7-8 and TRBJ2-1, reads GAGVSQSPRYKVAKRGQDVALRCDPISGHVSLFWYQQALGQGPEFLTYFQNEAQLDKSGLPSDRFFAERPEGSVSTLKIQRTQQEDSAVYLCASSLAGQGYNEQFFGPGTRLTVL.

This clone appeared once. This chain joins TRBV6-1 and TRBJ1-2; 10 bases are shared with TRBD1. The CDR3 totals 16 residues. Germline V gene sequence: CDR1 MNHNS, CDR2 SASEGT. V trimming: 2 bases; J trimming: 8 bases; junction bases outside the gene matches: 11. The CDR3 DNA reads TGTGCCAGCAGTGAATTCTCGGCCGGGACAGGGGACGGCTACACCTTC. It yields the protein CASSEFSAGTGDGYTF.

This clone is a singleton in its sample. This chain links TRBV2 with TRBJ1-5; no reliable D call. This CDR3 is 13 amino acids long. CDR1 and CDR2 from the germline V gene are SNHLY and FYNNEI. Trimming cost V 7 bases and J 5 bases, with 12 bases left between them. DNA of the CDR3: TGTGCCAGCATCCCCAGAATGGATCAGCCCCAGCATTTT. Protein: CASIPRMDQPQHF.

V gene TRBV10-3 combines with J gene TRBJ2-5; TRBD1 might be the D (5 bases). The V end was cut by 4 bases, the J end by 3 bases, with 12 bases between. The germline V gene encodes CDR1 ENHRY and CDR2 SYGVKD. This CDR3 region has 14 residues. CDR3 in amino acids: CAISVTGGEETQYF. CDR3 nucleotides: TGTGCCATCAGTGTTACAGGTGGCGAAGAGACCCAGTACTTC.

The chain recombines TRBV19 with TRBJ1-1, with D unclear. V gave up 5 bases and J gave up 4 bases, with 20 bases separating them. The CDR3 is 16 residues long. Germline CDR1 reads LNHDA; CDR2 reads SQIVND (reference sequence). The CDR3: CASSPITGPRGTEAFF. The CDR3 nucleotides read TGTGCCAGTAGTCCAATAACCGGGCCTCGGGGCACTGAAGCTTTCTTT.

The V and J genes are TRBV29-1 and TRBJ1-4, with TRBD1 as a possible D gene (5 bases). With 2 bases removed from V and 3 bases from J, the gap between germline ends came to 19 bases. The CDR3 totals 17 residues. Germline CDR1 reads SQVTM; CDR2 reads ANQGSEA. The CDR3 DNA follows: TGCAGCGTTGAACTAGGTGGGGGTTTGAGATCTAATGAAAAACTGTTTTTT. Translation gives CSVELGGGLRSNEKLFF. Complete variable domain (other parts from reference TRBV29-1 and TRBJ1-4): SAVISQKPSRDICQRGTSLTIQCQVDSQVTMMFWYRQQPGQSLTLIATANQGSEATYESGFVIDKFPISRPNLTFSTLTVSNMSPEDSSIYLCSVELGGGLRSNEKLFFGSGTQLSVL.

Here the CDR3 reads CASSDPGHKKNEQFF. As DNA, the CDR3 is TGTGCCAGCAGCGATCCAGGGCATAAGAAAAATGAGCAGTTCTTC. The gene calls are TRBV7-8 and TRBJ2-1, with D maybe TRBD1 (5 bases). The CDR3 is 15 amino acids. The V gene lost 5 bases and the J gene lost 7 bases, with 18 bases spanning the gap. Germline V lookup: CDR1 SGHVS, CDR2 FQNEAQ.

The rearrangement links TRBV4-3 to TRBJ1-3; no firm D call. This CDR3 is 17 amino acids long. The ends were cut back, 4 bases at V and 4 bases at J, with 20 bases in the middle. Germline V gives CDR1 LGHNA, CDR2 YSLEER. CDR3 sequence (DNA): TGCGCCAGCAGCCGAACCTTACCCGCCCCGTCCGGAAACACCATATATTTT. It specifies CASSRTLPAPSGNTIYF.

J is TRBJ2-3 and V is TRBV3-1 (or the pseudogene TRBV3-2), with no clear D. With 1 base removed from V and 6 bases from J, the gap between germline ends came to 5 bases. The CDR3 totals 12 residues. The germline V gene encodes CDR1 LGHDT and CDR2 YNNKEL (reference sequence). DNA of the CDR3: TGTGCCAGCAGCCAAGGATTGGATACGCAGTATTTT. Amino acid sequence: CASSQGLDTQYF.

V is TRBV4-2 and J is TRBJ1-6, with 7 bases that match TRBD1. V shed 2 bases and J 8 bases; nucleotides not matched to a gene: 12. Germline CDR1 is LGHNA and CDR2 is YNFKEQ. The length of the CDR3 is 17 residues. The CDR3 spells CASSQKPRQGEYSPLHF. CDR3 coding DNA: TGTGCCAGCAGCCAAAAGCCGCGACAGGGTGAGTATTCACCCCTCCACTTT.

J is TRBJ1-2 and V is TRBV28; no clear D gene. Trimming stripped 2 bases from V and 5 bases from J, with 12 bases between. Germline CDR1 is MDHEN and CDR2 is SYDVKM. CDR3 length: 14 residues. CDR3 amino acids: CASSLDVTTYGYTF. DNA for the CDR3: TGTGCCAGCAGTTTAGACGTGACTACTTATGGCTACACCTTC.

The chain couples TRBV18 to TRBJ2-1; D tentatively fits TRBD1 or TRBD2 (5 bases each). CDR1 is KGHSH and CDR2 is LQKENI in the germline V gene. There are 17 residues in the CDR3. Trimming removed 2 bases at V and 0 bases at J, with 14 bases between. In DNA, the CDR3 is TGTGCCAGCTCACCATGGGACCCCAATACCTCCTACAATGAGCAGTTCTTC. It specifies CASSPWDPNTSYNEQFF.

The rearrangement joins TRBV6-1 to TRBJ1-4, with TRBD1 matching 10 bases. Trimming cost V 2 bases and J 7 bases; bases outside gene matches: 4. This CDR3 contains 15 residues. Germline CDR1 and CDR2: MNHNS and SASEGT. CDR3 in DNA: TGTGCCAGCAGTGAAATGGGACAGGGGAGTGAAAAACTGTTTTTT. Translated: CASSEMGQGSEKLFF.